This TCR beta chain was retrieved from a study of long-term antiretroviral therapy in people with HIV. Regarding the study as a whole: Transplant donor controls retained higher diversity, though diversity increased after ART. Nothing was known about ART adherence, viral resistance or changes in therapy.

The run of the v3.0 immunoSEQ assay was at survey level. Method: immunoSEQ multiplex PCR; TCRdb's copy keeps in-frame clones and lacks some. This table holds around 25,000 clones, over 80% found once. A word on this clone: As yet, its antigen is unknown.

V dropped 7 bases and J dropped 2 bases, with 15 bases sitting between them. This CDR3 is built from 14 residues. Germline V gene data show CDR1 as SQVTM and CDR2 as ANQGSEA. The source was unsorted PBMCs, collected 1.8 years before starting antiretroviral therapy. The source is a man aged 50 or older with HIV. The rearrangement links TRBV29-1 to TRBJ1-5; possibly TRBD1 for D (6 bases). CDR3 region: CSAAQGLGNQPQHF. Written as DNA, the CDR3 is TGCAGCGCCGCACAGGGTTTGGGCAATCAGCCCCAGCATTTT.